This TCR beta chain was sequenced in a study of cytomegalovirus exposure and HLA in healthy donors. This clone was detected once. Sequenced by immunoSEQ multiplex PCR; TCRdb stores in-frame clones only, minus some. The table includes around 91,000 clones, roughly 92% detected once. This CDR3 is 15 amino acids long. Germline V lookup: CDR1 GTSNPN, CDR2 SVGIG (reference sequence). Germline trimming cut 3 bases from V and 0 bases from J; bases unmatched to any gene: 7. V usage is TRBV30 and J usage is TRBJ2-7; 8 nucleotides agree with TRBD2. The sequencing input was PBMCs. This TCR derives from a woman aged 25 to 45 in good health and CMV-seropositive. CDR3 bases: TGTGCCTGGAGAGCCTCTAGCGGGTACTCCTACGAGCAGTACTTC. Translating it yields CAWRASSGYSYEQYF. The full variable domain, in which reference TRBV30 and TRBJ2-7 provide the parts outside the CDR3, is SQTIHQWPATLVQPVGSPLSLECTVEGTSNPNLYWYRQAAGRGLQLLFYSVGIGQISSEVPQNLSASRPQDRQFILSSKKLLLSDSGFYLCAWRASSGYSYEQYFGPGTRLTVT.